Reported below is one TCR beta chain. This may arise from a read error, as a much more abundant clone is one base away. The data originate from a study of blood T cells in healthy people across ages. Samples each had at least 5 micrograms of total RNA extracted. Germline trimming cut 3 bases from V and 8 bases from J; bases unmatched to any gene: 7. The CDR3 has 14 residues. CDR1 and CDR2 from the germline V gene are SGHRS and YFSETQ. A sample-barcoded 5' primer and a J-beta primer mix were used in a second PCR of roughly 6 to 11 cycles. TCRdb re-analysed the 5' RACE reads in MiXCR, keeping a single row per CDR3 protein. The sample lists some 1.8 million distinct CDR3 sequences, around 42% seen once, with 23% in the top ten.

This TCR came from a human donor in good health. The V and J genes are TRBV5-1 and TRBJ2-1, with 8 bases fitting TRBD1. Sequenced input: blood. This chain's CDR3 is CASSWGAGGDEQFF. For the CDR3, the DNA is TGCGCCAGCAGCTGGGGGGCAGGGGGCGATGAGCAGTTCTTC. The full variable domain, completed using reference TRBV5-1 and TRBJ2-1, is KAGVTQTPRYLIKTRGQQVTLSCSPISGHRSVSWYQQTPGQGLQFLFEYFSETQRNKGNFPGRFSGRQFSNSRSEMNVSTLELGDSALYLCASSWGAGGDEQFFGPGTRLTVL.